One and the same sample provided the 10 T cell receptor beta chains below, sequenced in a study of brain T cells in children with intractable seizures. The time point here: blood from clinic visit 5 months post-surgery; TSC patient then seizure free. Profiling relied on immunoSEQ multiplex PCR, and the TCRdb table lists in-frame clones only, not all of them. This sample has 300,000 to 400,000 clones, with about 94% found just once. The sequencing used peripheral blood, collected approximately 5 months after surgery. These receptors were obtained from a boy under two years old with tuberous sclerosis and intractable seizures.

V gene TRBV19 combines with J gene TRBJ2-7; 11 positions match TRBD1. CDR3 size: 14 residues. J was trimmed by 6 bases and V by 6 bases; bases with no gene match: 7. CDR1 is LNHDA, CDR2 SQIVND, per germline (reference sequence). The CDR3 DNA sequence: TGTGCCAGTAGCCCCGGGACAGGGGGACGCGAGCAGTACTTC. It is translated as CASSPGTGGREQYF.

The chain uses TRBV21-1 and TRBJ2-3; TRBD1 is the table's D call, not checked against the DNA. TRBV21-1 is tagged as a pseudogene. The CDR3 has 16 residues. CDR3 residues: CASSKGQGFSTDTQYF. The CDR3 region has the DNA TGTGCCAGCAGCAAAGGGCAGGGTTTTTCCACAGATACGCAGTATTTT.

This chain links TRBV5-4 with TRBJ1-4; D is ambiguous. Germline CDR1 SGHNT, CDR2 YYREEE (reference sequence). The V end lost 4 bases, the J end lost 3 bases, and 7 bases lay between the germline ends. The CDR3 has 13 amino acids. CDR3 DNA: TGTGCCAGCAGCCGGCAATCTAATGAAAAACTGTTTTTT. Translation gives CASSRQSNEKLFF.

The chain recombines TRBV2 with TRBJ1-2; 9 nucleotides line up with TRBD1. The CDR3 extends over 14 amino acids. After removal of 5 bases from V and 7 bases from J, the junction contained 8 bases not matched to a gene. CDR1 is SNHLY and CDR2 is FYNNEI in the germline V gene. CDR3 in amino acids: CASSSGQGISGYTF. Here the CDR3 DNA reads TGTGCCAGCAGTTCTGGACAGGGGATCTCTGGCTACACCTTC.

The gene calls are TRBV5-1 and TRBJ2-5; 10 nucleotides line up with TRBD2. The V segment lost 4 bases and the J segment 5 bases; nucleotides outside the gene matches: 11. This CDR3 is 16 amino acids long. The V gene's germline CDR1 is SGHRS and CDR2 YFSETQ. This CDR3 reads CASSEGAGGLGETQYF. The CDR3 region has the DNA TGCGCCAGCAGCGAAGGAGCGGGGGGGCTCGGGGAGACCCAGTACTTC. Full variable domain (rest looked up from reference TRBV5-1 and TRBJ2-5): KAGVTQTPRYLIKTRGQQVTLSCSPISGHRSVSWYQQTPGQGLQFLFEYFSETQRNKGNFPGRFSGRQFSNSRSEMNVSTLELGDSALYLCASSEGAGGLGETQYFGPGTRLLVL.

The chain carries TRBV4-1 and TRBJ1-5, with unresolved D. V was shortened by 0 bases and J by 5 bases, with 11 bases between the two germline ends. Germline CDR1 is MGHRA and CDR2 is YSYEKL. This CDR3 comprises 15 residues. For the CDR3, the DNA is TGCGCCAGCAGCCAAGAAGGAGGCAGTTATCAGCCCCAGCATTTT. The encoded protein is CASSQEGGSYQPQHF.

This clone has a handful of counts. The chain couples TRBV12-3 or TRBV12-4 to TRBJ2-2, with no clear D. CDR3 length: 13 residues. V lost 8 bases to trimming and J lost 3 bases, with 10 bases between them. The CDR3 loop reads CASGPTHTGELFF. The CDR3 nucleotides read TGTGCCAGCGGACCGACGCACACCGGGGAGCTGTTTTTT.

The chain links TRBV28 to TRBJ1-6; no clear D. The CDR3 runs to 15 residues. The V end lost 5 bases, the J end lost 0 bases, and 8 bases lay between the germline ends. Per germline, CDR1 MDHEN and CDR2 SYDVKM. CDR3 DNA: TGTGCCAGCAGTGGATCGATCTCCTATAATTCACCCCTCCACTTT. It yields the protein CASSGSISYNSPLHF.

J is TRBJ1-6 and V is TRBV30; no clear D. Germline CDR1 and CDR2: GTSNPN and SVGIG (reference sequence). The CDR3 spans 12 residues. V lost 3 bases and J 7 bases, leaving 7 bases between the germline ends. The CDR3: CAWSPFNSPLHF. In nucleotides, the CDR3 is TGTGCCTGGAGCCCCTTCAATTCACCCCTCCACTTT.

The rearrangement uses TRBV7-6 and TRBJ2-5; tentative D call: TRBD2 (6 bases). In germline, CDR1 is SGHVS, CDR2 FNYEAQ. The CDR3 runs 15 residues. V gave up 1 base and J gave up 4 bases, with 13 bases separating them. CDR3 protein: CASSLGRGTGETQYF. The CDR3 DNA sequence: TGTGCCAGCAGCTTAGGGCGGGGCACAGGAGAGACCCAGTACTTC.